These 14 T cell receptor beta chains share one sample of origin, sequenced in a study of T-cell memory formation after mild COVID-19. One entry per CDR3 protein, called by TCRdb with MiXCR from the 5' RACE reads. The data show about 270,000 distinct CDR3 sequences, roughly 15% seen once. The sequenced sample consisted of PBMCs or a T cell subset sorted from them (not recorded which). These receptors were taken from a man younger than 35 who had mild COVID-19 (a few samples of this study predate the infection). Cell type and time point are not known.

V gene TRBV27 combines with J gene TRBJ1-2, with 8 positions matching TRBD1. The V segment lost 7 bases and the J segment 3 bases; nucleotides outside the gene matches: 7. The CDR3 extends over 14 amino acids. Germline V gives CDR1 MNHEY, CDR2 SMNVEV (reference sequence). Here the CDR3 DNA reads TGTGCCAGCACCTTGACAGGGGATCACTATGGCTACACCTTC. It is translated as CASTLTGDHYGYTF.

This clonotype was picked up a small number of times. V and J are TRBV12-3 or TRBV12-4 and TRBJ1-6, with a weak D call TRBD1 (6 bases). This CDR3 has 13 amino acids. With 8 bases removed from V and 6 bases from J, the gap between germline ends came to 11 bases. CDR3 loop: CASADRPNSPLHF. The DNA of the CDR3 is TGTGCCAGCGCGGACAGACCTAATTCACCCCTCCACTTT.

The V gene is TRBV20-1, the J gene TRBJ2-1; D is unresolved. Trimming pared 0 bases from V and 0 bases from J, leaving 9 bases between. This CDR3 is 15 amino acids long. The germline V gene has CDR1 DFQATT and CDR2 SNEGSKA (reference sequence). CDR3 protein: CSARDRASSYNEQFF. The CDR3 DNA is TGCAGTGCTAGAGATCGGGCCAGCTCCTACAATGAGCAGTTCTTC.

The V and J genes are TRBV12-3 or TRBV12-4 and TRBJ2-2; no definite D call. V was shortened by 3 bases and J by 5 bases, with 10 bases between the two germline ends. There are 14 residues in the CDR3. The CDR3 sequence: CASSFQAATGELFF. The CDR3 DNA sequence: TGTGCCAGCAGTTTTCAGGCGGCGACCGGGGAGCTGTTTTTT.

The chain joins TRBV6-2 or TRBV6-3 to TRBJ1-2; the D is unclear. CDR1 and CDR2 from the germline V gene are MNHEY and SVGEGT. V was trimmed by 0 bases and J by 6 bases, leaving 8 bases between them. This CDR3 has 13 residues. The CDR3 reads CASSYSWEDGYTF. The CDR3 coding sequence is TGTGCCAGCAGTTACTCATGGGAGGATGGCTACACCTTC.

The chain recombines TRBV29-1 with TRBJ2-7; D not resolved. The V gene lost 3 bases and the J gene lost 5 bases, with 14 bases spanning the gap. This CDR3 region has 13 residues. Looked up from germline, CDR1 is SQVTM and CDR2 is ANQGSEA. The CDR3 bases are TGCAGCGTTGACACCGGCAGGAACGACGAGCAGTACTTC. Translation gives CSVDTGRNDEQYF.

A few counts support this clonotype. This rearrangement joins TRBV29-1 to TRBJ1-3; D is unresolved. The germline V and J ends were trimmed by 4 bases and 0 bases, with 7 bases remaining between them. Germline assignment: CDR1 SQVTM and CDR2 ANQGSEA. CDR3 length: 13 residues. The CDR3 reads CSVAMGSGNTIYF. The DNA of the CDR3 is TGCAGCGTTGCCATGGGCTCTGGAAACACCATATATTTT.

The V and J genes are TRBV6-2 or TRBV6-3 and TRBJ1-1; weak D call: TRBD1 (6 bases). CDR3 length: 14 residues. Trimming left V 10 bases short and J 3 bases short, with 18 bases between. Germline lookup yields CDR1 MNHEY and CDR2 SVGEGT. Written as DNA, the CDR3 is TGTGCCACCCACCGGGGATGGGGGCACACTGAAGCTTTCTTT. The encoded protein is CATHRGWGHTEAFF.

CDR3 in amino acids: CASSLPGPEYGYTF. CDR3 nucleotides: TGTGCCAGCAGCCTCCCAGGACCGGAGTATGGCTACACCTTC. This chain joins TRBV6-2 or TRBV6-3 and TRBJ1-2; no definite D call. Germline V CDR1 and CDR2: MNHEY, SVGEGT. The V and J ends lost 6 bases and 5 bases respectively, with 16 bases between them. The CDR3 spans 14 residues.

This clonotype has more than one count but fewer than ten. The CDR3 loop is CASSNRGGTGELFF. CDR3 nucleotide sequence: TGTGCCAGCAGCAATCGGGGGGGCACCGGGGAGCTGTTTTTT. The chain joins TRBV7-3 to TRBJ2-2, with 8 bases lining up with TRBD2. The CDR3 is made up of 14 amino acids. Per the germline V gene, CDR1 is SGHTA and CDR2 is FQGTGA. Trimming removed 5 bases from V and 4 bases from J; junction bases left unmatched: 3.

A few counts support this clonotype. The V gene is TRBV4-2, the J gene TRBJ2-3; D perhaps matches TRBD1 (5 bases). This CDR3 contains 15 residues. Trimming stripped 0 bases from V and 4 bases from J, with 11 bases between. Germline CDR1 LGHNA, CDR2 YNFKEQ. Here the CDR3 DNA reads TGTGCCAGCAGCCAAGAGGGGTCAGGGCCAGATACGCAGTATTTT. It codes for CASSQEGSGPDTQYF.

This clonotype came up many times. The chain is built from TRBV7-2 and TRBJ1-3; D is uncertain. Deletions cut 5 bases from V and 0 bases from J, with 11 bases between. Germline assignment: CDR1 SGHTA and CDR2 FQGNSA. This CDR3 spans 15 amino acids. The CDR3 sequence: CASSPGRSSGNTIYF. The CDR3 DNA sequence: TGTGCCAGCAGCCCAGGTCGGAGCTCTGGAAACACCATATATTTT.

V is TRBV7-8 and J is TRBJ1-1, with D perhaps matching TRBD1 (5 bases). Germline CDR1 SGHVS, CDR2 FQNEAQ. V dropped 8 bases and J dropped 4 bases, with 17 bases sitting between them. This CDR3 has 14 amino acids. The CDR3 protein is CASAPGRAGTEAFF. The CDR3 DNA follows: TGTGCCAGCGCGCCGGGCAGGGCAGGCACTGAAGCTTTCTTT.

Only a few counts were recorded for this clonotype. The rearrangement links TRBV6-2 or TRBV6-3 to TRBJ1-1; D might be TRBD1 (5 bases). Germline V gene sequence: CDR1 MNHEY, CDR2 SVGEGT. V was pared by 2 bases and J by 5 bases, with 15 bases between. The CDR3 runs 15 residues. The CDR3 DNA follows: TGTGCCAGCAGTTACGATTGGGGGAGGAAGACTGAAGCTTTCTTT. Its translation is CASSYDWGRKTEAFF.